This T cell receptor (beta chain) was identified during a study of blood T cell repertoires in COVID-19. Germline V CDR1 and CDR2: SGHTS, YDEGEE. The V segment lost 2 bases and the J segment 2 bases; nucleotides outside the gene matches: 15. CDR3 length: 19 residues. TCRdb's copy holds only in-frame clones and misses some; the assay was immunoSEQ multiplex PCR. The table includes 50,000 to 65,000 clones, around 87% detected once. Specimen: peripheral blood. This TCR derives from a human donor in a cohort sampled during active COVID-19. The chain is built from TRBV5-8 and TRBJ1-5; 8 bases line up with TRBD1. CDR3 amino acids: CASSFTPGGAVSGNQPQHF. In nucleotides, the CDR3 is TGTGCCAGCAGCTTTACCCCAGGGGGCGCCGTATCGGGCAATCAGCCCCAGCATTTT.